This T cell receptor beta chain was sequenced during a study of T-cell memory formation after mild COVID-19. Study summary: Clusters of TCRs were largely donor specific. Study-wide findings and caveats: Later expanders leaned toward CD4+, whereas clones contracting from day 15 to 85 were balanced CD4/CD8.

TCRdb fed the 5' RACE reads into MiXCR, producing one record per CDR3 protein. In the table there are around 370,000 distinct CDR3 sequences, approximately 21% of which are singletons. The CDR3 contains 15 residues. The germline V and J ends were trimmed by 6 bases and 5 bases, with 15 bases remaining between them. Germline CDR1 is KGHDR and CDR2 is SFDVKD. This clonotype was observed a handful of times. Antigen unknown. The source of this sequence is an adult woman who had mild COVID-19 (a few samples of this study predate the infection). Cell type and time point are not known. V usage is TRBV24-1 and J usage is TRBJ2-2; possibly TRBD2 for D (6 bases). The specimen sequenced was PBMCs or a T cell subset sorted from them (not recorded which). CDR3 protein: CATSQDGRRTGELFF. The CDR3 coding sequence is TGTGCCACCAGTCAGGACGGGAGACGGACCGGGGAGCTGTTTTTT.